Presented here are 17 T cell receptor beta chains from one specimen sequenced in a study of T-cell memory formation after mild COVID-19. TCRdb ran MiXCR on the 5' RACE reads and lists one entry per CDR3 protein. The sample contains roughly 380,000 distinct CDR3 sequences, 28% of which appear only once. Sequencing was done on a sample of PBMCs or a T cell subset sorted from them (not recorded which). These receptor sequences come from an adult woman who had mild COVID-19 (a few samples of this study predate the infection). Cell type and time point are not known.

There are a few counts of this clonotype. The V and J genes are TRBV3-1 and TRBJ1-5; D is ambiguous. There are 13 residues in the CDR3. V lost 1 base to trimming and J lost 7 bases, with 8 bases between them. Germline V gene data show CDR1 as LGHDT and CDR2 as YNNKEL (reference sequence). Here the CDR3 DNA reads TGTGCCAGCAGCCAAGCCCCTGGGCAGCCCCAGCATTTT. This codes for CASSQAPGQPQHF.

The CDR3 nucleotides are TGCAGCGTTGTAGAGGGTAGCTCCTACAATGAGCAGTTCTTC. Translation: CSVVEGSSYNEQFF. The J gene is TRBJ2-1, the V gene TRBV29-1, with a tentative D call TRBD2 (5 bases). Trimming cost V 4 bases and J 0 bases, with 10 bases left between them. CDR3 size: 14 residues. Germline loops: CDR1 SQVTM, CDR2 ANQGSEA.

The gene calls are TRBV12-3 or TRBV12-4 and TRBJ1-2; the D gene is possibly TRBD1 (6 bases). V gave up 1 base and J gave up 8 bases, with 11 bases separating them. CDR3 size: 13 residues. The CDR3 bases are TGTGCCAGCAGTTTAGGGACAGCTCAGGGCTACACCTTC. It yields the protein CASSLGTAQGYTF.

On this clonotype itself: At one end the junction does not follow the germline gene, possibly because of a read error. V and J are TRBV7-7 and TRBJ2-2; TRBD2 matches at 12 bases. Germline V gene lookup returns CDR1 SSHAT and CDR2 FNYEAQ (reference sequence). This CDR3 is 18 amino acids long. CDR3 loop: CASSLEKTSGGNTGELFF. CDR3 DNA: TGTGCTAGCAGCTTAGAAAAGACTAGCGGGGGAAACACCGGGGAGCTGTTTTTT.

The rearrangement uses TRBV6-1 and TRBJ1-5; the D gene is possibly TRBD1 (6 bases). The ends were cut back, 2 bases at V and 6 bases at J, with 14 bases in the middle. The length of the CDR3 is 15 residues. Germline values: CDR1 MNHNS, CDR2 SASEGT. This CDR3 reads CASSEKGEGSQPQHF. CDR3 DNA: TGTGCCAGCAGTGAAAAGGGGGAGGGGAGTCAGCCCCAGCATTTT.

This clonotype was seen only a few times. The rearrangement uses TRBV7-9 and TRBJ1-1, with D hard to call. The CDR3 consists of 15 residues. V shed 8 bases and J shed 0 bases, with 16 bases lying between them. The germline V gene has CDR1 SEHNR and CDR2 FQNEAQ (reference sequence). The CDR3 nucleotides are TGTGCCAGCCGATTTCCCATGAGTATGAACACTGAAGCTTTCTTT. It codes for CASRFPMSMNTEAFF.

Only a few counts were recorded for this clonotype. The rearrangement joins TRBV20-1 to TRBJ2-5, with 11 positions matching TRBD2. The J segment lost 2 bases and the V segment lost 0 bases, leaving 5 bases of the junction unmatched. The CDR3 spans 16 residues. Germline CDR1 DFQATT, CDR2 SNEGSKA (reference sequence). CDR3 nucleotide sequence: TGCAGTGCTAGAGAGCCGGGACTAGCGGTACAAGAGACCCAGTACTTC. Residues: CSAREPGLAVQETQYF.

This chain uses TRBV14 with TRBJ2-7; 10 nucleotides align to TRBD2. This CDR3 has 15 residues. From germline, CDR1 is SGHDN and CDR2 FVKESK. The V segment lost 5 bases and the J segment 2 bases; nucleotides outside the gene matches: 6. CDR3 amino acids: CASSALAGAPYEQYF. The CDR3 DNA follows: TGTGCCAGCAGCGCTCTAGCGGGAGCTCCCTACGAGCAGTACTTC.

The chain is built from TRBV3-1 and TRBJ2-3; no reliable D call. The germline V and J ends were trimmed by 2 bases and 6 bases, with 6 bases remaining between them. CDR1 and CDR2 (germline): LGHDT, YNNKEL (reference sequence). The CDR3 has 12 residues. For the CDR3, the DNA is TGTGCCAGCAGCCAAAGTGGGGATACGCAGTATTTT. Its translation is CASSQSGDTQYF.

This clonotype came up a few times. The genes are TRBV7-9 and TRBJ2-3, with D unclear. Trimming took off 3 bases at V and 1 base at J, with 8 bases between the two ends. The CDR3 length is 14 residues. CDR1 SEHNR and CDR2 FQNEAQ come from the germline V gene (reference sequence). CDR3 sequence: CASSFRLGTDTQYF. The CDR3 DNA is TGTGCCAGCAGCTTTAGATTGGGCACAGATACGCAGTATTTT.

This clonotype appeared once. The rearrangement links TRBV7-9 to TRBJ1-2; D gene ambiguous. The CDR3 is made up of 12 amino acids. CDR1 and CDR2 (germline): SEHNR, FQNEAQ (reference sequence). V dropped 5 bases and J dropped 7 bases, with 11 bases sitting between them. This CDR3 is CASSPYIPGYTF. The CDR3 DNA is TGTGCCAGCAGCCCGTACATACCTGGCTACACCTTC. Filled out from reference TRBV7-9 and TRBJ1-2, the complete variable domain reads DTGVSQNPRHKITKRGQNVTFRCDPISEHNRLYWYRQTLGQGPEFLTYFQNEAQLEKSRLLSDRFSAERPKGSFSTLEIQRTEQGDSAMYLCASSPYIPGYTFGSGTRLTVV.

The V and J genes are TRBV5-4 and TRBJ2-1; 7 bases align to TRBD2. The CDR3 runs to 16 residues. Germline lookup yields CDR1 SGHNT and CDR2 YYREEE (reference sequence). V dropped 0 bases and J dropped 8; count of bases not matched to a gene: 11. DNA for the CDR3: TGTGCCAGCAGCTTGGGCCAGCGGGGAGAAAGGGATGAGCAGTTCTTC. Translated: CASSLGQRGERDEQFF.

CDR3 nucleotide sequence: TGTGCCAGCAGCCTGAGGCGCTTTGACACCGGGGAGCTGTTTTTT. Amino acid sequence: CASSLRRFDTGELFF. V usage is TRBV7-8 and J usage is TRBJ2-2, with D uncertain. The germline V gene encodes CDR1 SGHVS and CDR2 FQNEAQ. Deletions cut 5 bases from V and 3 bases from J, with 13 bases between. CDR3 length: 15 amino acids.

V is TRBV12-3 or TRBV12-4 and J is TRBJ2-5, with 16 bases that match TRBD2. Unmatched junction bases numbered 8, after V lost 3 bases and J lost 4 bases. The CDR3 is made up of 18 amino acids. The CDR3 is CASSLGLAGGRGLETQYF. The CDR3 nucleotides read TGTGCCAGCAGTTTGGGACTAGCGGGAGGGCGGGGTCTAGAGACCCAGTACTTC.

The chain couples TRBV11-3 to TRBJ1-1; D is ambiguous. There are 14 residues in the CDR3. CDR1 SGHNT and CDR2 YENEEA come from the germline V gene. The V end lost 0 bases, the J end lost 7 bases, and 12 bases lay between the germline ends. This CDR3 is CASSLDPGLVEAFF. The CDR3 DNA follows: TGTGCCAGCAGCTTAGATCCCGGTTTAGTTGAAGCTTTCTTT. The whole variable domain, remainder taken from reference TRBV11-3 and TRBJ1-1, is EAGVVQSPRYKIIEKKQPVAFWCNPISGHNTLYWYLQNLGQGPELLIRYENEEAVDDSQLPKDRFSAERLKGVDSTLKIQPAELGDSAVYLCASSLDPGLVEAFFGQGTRLTVV.

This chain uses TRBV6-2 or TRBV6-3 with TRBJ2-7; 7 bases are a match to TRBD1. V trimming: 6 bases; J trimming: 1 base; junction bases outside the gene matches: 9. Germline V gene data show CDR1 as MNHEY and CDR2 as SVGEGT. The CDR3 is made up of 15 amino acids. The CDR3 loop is CASRSLDRDSYEQYF. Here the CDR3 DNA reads TGTGCCAGCAGATCTCTTGACAGGGATTCCTACGAGCAGTACTTC.

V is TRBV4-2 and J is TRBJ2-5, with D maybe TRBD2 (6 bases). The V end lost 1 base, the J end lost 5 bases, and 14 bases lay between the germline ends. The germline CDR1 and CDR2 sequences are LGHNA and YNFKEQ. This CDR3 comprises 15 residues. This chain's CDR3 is CASSQANWGGETQYF. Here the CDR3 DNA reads TGTGCCAGCAGCCAAGCAAATTGGGGAGGCGAGACCCAGTACTTC.